The 21 T cell receptor beta chains presented below share a single source sample, sequenced in a study of blood T cell repertoires in COVID-19. Measured with immunoSEQ multiplex PCR; TCRdb has only the in-frame clones, and not every one. This sample yields more than 200,000 clones, of which roughly 84% are seen a single time; approximately 4% belongs to the top ten. Sequenced: peripheral blood. The receptors were gathered from a woman aged 40 to 50 with active or convalescent COVID-19.

This clone was detected many times. The genes are TRBV28 and TRBJ2-7; TRBD1 matches 9 bases. CDR3 length: 13 amino acids. V lost 6 bases to trimming and J lost 7 bases; unmatched junction nucleotides: 7. Germline V gene lookup returns CDR1 MDHEN and CDR2 SYDVKM. In DNA form, the CDR3 reads TGTGCCAGCAGGGACAGGGGAGTGTCTGAGCAGTACGTC. Its protein product is CASRDRGVSEQYV.

V is TRBV4-1 and J is TRBJ2-5, with D hard to call. Trimming left V 1 base short and J 1 base short, with 10 bases between. This CDR3 spans 15 amino acids. Germline V gives CDR1 MGHRA, CDR2 YSYEKL. CDR3 DNA sequence: TGCGCCAGCAGCCAAGTACTGGGCACCCAAGAGACCCAGTACTTC. Its protein product is CASSQVLGTQETQYF.

J is TRBJ2-2 and V is TRBV3-1 (or the pseudogene TRBV3-2), with 9 bases lining up with TRBD1. The V gene's germline CDR1 is LGHDT and CDR2 YNNKEL (reference sequence). The CDR3 length is 14 residues. Trimming at V came to 4 bases and at J to 9 bases, leaving 6 bases not matched to a gene. The CDR3 DNA reads TGTGCCAGCAGCCCGGGGACAGGGAGTTGGGAGCTGTTTTTT. The encoded protein is CASSPGTGSWELFF.

This clone was seen once. The chain is built from TRBV27 and TRBJ1-2; D gene ambiguous. V was cut by 6 bases and J by 5 bases, with 16 bases left in between. CDR3 size: 14 residues. The germline V gene has CDR1 MNHEY and CDR2 SMNVEV (reference sequence). CDR3 in amino acids: CASSLLSSNYGYTF. The CDR3 DNA sequence: TGTGCCAGCAGCCTCCTTTCGAGTAATTATGGCTACACCTTC.

The rearrangement uses TRBV5-1 and TRBJ1-1, with D possibly being TRBD1 (5 bases). CDR3 length equals 14 residues. With 2 bases removed from V and 6 bases from J, the gap between germline ends came to 14 bases. Germline V CDR1 and CDR2: SGHRS, YFSETQ. The DNA for the CDR3 is TGCGCCAGCAGCTTAGTCAGGGAGGGTTCTGAAGCTTTCTTT. Translating gives CASSLVREGSEAFF.

This clone showed up just once. This chain joins TRBV19 and TRBJ1-4; 7 bases fit TRBD1. Germline CDR1 LNHDA, CDR2 SQIVND (reference sequence). V gave up 9 bases and J gave up 3 bases; unmatched junction bases: 7. The CDR3 runs to 14 residues. CDR3 coding DNA: TGTGCCAGCCTCCGACAGGGCGCTAATGAAAAACTGTTTTTT. It yields the protein CASLRQGANEKLFF.

CDR3 DNA sequence: TGTGCCAGCAGCCCCGGGACAGCCTTATATAATTCACCCCTCCACTTT. Translation gives CASSPGTALYNSPLHF. The chain recombines TRBV14 with TRBJ1-6, with 7 bases that match TRBD1. The ends lost 4 bases at V and 4 bases at J; junction bases unmatched: 7. There are 16 residues in the CDR3. CDR1 and CDR2 (germline): SGHDN, FVKESK.

The chain combines TRBV28 with TRBJ1-1, with D perhaps matching TRBD1 (5 bases). This CDR3 region has 17 residues. The germline V and J ends were trimmed by 4 bases and 1 base, with 19 bases remaining between them. CDR1 and CDR2 (germline): MDHEN, SYDVKM. CDR3 bases: TGTGCCAGCAGTTCTGGGGCAGCCACTATGGGGAACACTGAAGCTTTCTTT. The encoded protein is CASSSGAATMGNTEAFF.

This clone was found once. The genes are TRBV3-1 (or the pseudogene TRBV3-2) and TRBJ2-2; TRBD2 is a possible D gene (5 bases). This CDR3 contains 15 residues. The V gene lost 5 bases and the J gene lost 7 bases, with 17 bases spanning the gap. CDR1 and CDR2 from the germline V gene are LGHDT and YNNKEL (reference sequence). The CDR3 sequence is CASSDRGSSFGELFF. The CDR3 DNA reads as TGTGCCAGCAGCGACCGGGGATCGTCCTTCGGGGAGCTGTTTTTT.

This sequence joins TRBV6-1 and TRBJ1-4; no clear D. CDR3 length: 15 amino acids. Trimming pared 1 base from V and 0 bases from J, leaving 6 bases between. The V gene's germline CDR1 is MNHNS and CDR2 SASEGT. The DNA of the CDR3 is TGTGCCAGCAGTGAAGGGGCCGCAACTAATGAAAAACTGTTTTTT. The encoded protein is CASSEGAATNEKLFF.

This clone has only one observation. The CDR3 here is CASCRGDVNTEAFF. DNA for the CDR3: TGTGCCAGCTGCCGGGGGGACGTAAACACTGAAGCTTTCTTT. The chain has TRBV28 and TRBJ1-1, with D maybe TRBD1 (5 bases). The CDR3 spans 14 residues. The germline gives CDR1 MDHEN, CDR2 SYDVKM. The V end was cut by 8 bases, the J end by 2 bases, with 15 bases between.

V and J are TRBV19 and TRBJ2-2; TRBD1 matches at 8 bases. CDR3 length: 14 amino acids. Trimming cost V 7 bases and J 2 bases; bases outside gene matches: 3. Germline-derived CDR1 and CDR2 are LNHDA and SQIVND (reference sequence). This CDR3 reads CASTGQANTGELFF. Here the CDR3 DNA reads TGTGCCAGTACGGGACAGGCCAACACCGGGGAGCTGTTTTTT.

The chain is built from TRBV12-3 or TRBV12-4 and TRBJ1-4; D not certain. Trimming left V 6 bases short and J 7 bases short, with 12 bases between. CDR3 length: 13 residues. The CDR3 sequence: CASSLSSGEKLFF. The CDR3 region has the DNA TGTGCCAGCAGCCTCTCCTCGGGTGAAAAACTGTTTTTT.

The V call is TRBV24-1, the J call TRBJ1-2; D might be TRBD1 (6 bases). The germline V gene encodes CDR1 KGHDR and CDR2 SFDVKD. Trimming cost V 4 bases and J 4 bases, with 15 bases left between them. The CDR3 totals 15 residues. This CDR3 reads CATSDGGGPPYGYTF. The CDR3, as DNA: TGTGCCACCAGTGACGGGGGGGGCCCTCCCTATGGCTACACCTTC.

The chain combines TRBV5-4 with TRBJ2-3, with 7 nucleotides matching TRBD1. This CDR3 has 15 residues. The V segment lost 4 bases and the J segment 2 bases; nucleotides outside the gene matches: 7. From germline, CDR1 is SGHNT and CDR2 YYREEE (reference sequence). The CDR3 DNA follows: TGTGCCAGCAGCCCCACGGACAGGACCACAGATACGCAGTATTTT. Amino acids: CASSPTDRTTDTQYF.

The rearrangement uses TRBV2 and TRBJ2-2; D call uncertain. Between the trimmed V and J ends, which lost 5 bases and 4 bases, there was a span of 11 bases. The length of the CDR3 is 14 residues. Germline lookup yields CDR1 SNHLY and CDR2 FYNNEI. Here the CDR3 DNA reads TGTGCCAGCAGTCGGGTCCCGGTCACCGGGGAGCTGTTTTTT. Translation: CASSRVPVTGELFF. Variable domain in full (rest from reference TRBV2 and TRBJ2-2): EPEVTQTPSHQVTQMGQEVILRCVPISNHLYFYWYRQILGQKVEFLVSFYNNEISEKSEIFDDQFSVERPDGSNFTLKIRSTKLEDSAMYFCASSRVPVTGELFFGEGSRLTVL.

This chain joins TRBV4-1 and TRBJ1-1; 7 nucleotides align to TRBD1. The CDR3 loop spans 15 amino acids. Germline V gene sequence: CDR1 MGHRA, CDR2 YSYEKL. V trimming: 4 bases; J trimming: 0 bases; junction bases outside the gene matches: 5. The CDR3 region has the DNA TGCGCCAGCAGCCCCCAGACAGGGATGAACACTGAAGCTTTCTTT. It translates to CASSPQTGMNTEAFF.

Only a few counts were recorded for this clone. The chain combines TRBV4-1 with TRBJ1-6; D not resolved. V was cut by 4 bases and J by 2 bases, with 3 bases left in between. This CDR3 comprises 13 residues. Germline V gene data show CDR1 as MGHRA and CDR2 as YSYEKL. CDR3 DNA: TGCGCCAGCAGCCTCGCCTATAATTCACCCCTCCACTTT. The encoded protein is CASSLAYNSPLHF.

The chain uses TRBV3-1 (or the pseudogene TRBV3-2) and TRBJ2-1, with TRBD1 identical over 9 bases. After removal of 8 bases from V and 10 bases from J, the junction contained 9 bases not matched to a gene. There are 13 residues in the CDR3. Germline V gene sequence: CDR1 LGHDT, CDR2 YNNKEL (reference sequence). CDR3 in DNA: TGTGCCAGCGGGACAGGGCCCCTTACGGAGCAGTTCTTC. Protein product: CASGTGPLTEQFF.

A single count supports this clone. J is TRBJ1-6 and V is TRBV28; a possible D gene is TRBD1 (6 bases). CDR3 size: 19 residues. The V gene's germline CDR1 is MDHEN and CDR2 SYDVKM. Deletions cut 6 bases from V and 0 bases from J, with 21 bases between. The CDR3 is CASSPRGGTLSSYNSPLHF. In nucleotides, the CDR3 is TGTGCCAGCAGCCCAAGGGGGGGGACCTTAAGCTCCTATAATTCACCCCTCCACTTT.

V usage is TRBV20-1 and J usage is TRBJ2-1, with a weak D call TRBD2 (7 bases). The germline V and J ends were trimmed by 3 bases and 9 bases, with 27 bases remaining between them. Germline V lookup: CDR1 DFQATT, CDR2 SNEGSKA (reference sequence). The CDR3 is made up of 17 amino acids. The CDR3 protein is CSASPGSGGAEDGEQFF. CDR3 nucleotides: TGCAGTGCTAGTCCGGGTAGTGGGGGGGCGGAGGATGGTGAGCAGTTCTTC.